The entry below describes one T cell receptor beta chain. The same CDR3 is also encoded by other DNA sequences in this sample. The CDR3 covers 16 residues. Germline V lookup: CDR1 SGHAT, CDR2 FQDESV (reference sequence). J lost 7 bases, V lost 4 bases, and 8 bases had no gene match. This record belongs to a study of OX40 agonist ivuxolimab in advanced cancers. Clones were read by immunoSEQ multiplex PCR, and TCRdb kept only the in-frame ones, dropping some. The data contain some 50,000 clones, approximately 91% of them singletons. The sequence was obtained from an adult with an advanced solid tumor such as melanoma, head and neck, liver or kidney cancer. This rearrangement joins TRBV11-1 to TRBJ2-1, with 12 bases matching TRBD2. The starting material was CD4+ or CD8+ T cells sorted from blood, obtained in a trial of the OX40 agonist ivuxolimab. DNA of the CDR3: TGTGCCAGCAGCTCCTCGACTAGCGGGAGAGGGAATGAGCAGTTCTTC. It is translated as CASSSSTSGRGNEQFF.